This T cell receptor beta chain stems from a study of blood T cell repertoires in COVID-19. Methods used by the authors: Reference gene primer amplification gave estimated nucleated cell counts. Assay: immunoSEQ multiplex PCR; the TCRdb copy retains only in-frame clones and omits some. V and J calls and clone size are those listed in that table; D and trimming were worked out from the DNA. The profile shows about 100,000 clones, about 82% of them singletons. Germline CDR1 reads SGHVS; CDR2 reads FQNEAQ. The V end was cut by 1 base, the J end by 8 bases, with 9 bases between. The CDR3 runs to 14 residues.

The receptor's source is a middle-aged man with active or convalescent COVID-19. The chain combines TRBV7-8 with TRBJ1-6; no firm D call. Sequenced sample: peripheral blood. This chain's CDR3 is CASSLVIRDSPLHF. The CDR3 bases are TGTGCCAGCAGCTTAGTTATCCGGGATTCACCCCTCCACTTT.